This T cell receptor beta chain was documented in a study of T cell clusters in autoimmune cytopenias. Each sample's input was roughly 250 ng genomic DNA, 38,000 or so genome equivalents. The germline V gene has CDR1 SNHLY and CDR2 FYNNEI. The CDR3 spans 17 residues. Details on this clonotype: Its antigen is unknown.

Study results and caveats: Functional roles of the in silico T cell clusters still await experimental validation. Clustering suggested that physiological T cell clusters were missing in primary autoimmune cytopenia patients. A dominant lymphoma-associated repertoire apparently masked the cluster-lack signature in secondary cytopenia versus chronic lymphocytic leukemia. TRB repertoire shifts in secondary cytopenia and chronic lymphocytic leukemia mostly reflected lymphoma, not autoimmunity.

One tube held mixed TRB-A and TRB-B primer pools for touch-down PCR. TCRdb reanalyzed the multiplex PCR reads and collapses them to one entry per CDR3 protein, without DNA. This table holds some 4,700 distinct CDR3 sequences. Input material: peripheral blood. The chain joins TRBV2 to TRBJ2-3. The source is a human donor with an autoimmune cytopenia or autoimmune hepatitis (not recorded which). CDR3 amino acids: CASSELYTSGVTDTQYF.